Listed below are T cell receptor beta chains from one sample, sequenced in a study of CD8 T cells in Susac syndrome. One entry per CDR3 protein results from TCRdb running MiXCR on the immunoSEQ multiplex PCR reads. The sample holds about 190,000 distinct CDR3 sequences; under 97% are singletons and the top ten take around 0.1%. The sequenced sample consisted of CD4+ T cells from PBMCs. The source of these receptors is a human donor with Susac syndrome. Each CDR3 is given with its conserved first and last residue. The order of the fields is CDR3 length, J gene, V gene, clone size, CDR3 protein. The size field is filled for only some rows; it gives once, few, many or a size class.

15 TRBJ2-1 TRBV20-1 NA CSAQLPSGDTNEQFF
12 TRBJ2-3 TRBV11-1 NA CASRHSTDTQYF
15 TRBJ2-3 TRBV3-1 NA CASSSTTGKGDTQYF
13 TRBJ2-7 TRBV7-9 NA CASTPGGSYEQYF
15 TRBJ1-4 TRBV12-3/TRBV12-4 NA CASTLGDATNEKLFF
16 TRBJ2-2 TRBV2 NA CASSALSAGGTGELFF
14 TRBJ1-4 TRBV7-2 once CASSFGQGGEKLFF
14 TRBJ1-6 TRBV19 NA CASKQGQGNSPLHF
12 TRBJ2-1 TRBV29-1 NA CSPSGGFDEQFF
17 TRBJ2-5 TRBV27 NA CASLKYGTPDLQETQYF
12 TRBJ1-2 TRBV12-3/TRBV12-4 NA CASSSDNYGYTF
13 TRBJ2-2 TRBV7-2 NA CASSLRATGELFF
16 TRBJ2-3 TRBV19 NA CASSLMGGRGTDTQYF
14 TRBJ2-1 TRBV29-1 NA CSVLAGANYNEQFF
15 TRBJ1-4 TRBV23-1 NA CASSLRTGGDEKLFF
16 TRBJ2-7 TRBV12-5 NA CASGLVRDRLPEEQYF
16 TRBJ2-7 TRBV3-1 NA CASSQVRGKASYEQYF
14 TRBJ2-5 TRBV20-1 NA CSASHGGGAETQYF
14 TRBJ2-1 TRBV20-1 NA CSASAHFGVNEQFF
13 TRBJ1-1 TRBV25-1 once CASRTGLNTEAFF
13 TRBJ1-1 TRBV11-2 NA CASSLDRGSEAFF
14 TRBJ2-7 TRBV29-1 NA CSVQPGQGDYEQYF
12 TRBJ1-2 TRBV21-1 NA CAGQTGSEGYTF
13 TRBJ2-5 TRBV9 NA CASSVGPEETQYF
13 TRBJ1-1 TRBV7-3 NA CASSQDTDTEAFF
15 TRBJ2-3 TRBV7-2 NA CASSSTSGPPGTQYF
14 TRBJ1-2 TRBV14 NA CASSQEAHSFGYTF
12 TRBJ2-1 TRBV5-6 NA CASSLRLEAQFF
12 TRBJ2-7 TRBV29-1 NA CSVAQGPYEQYF
13 TRBJ1-4 TRBV15 NA CATSRDQEEKLFF
11 TRBJ2-7 TRBV12-3/TRBV12-4 NA CASGGPYEQYF
12 TRBJ2-5 TRBV4-2 NA CASSQDRETQYF
16 TRBJ2-3 TRBV30 NA CAWSPGLAVHTDTQYF
16 TRBJ2-1 TRBV12-3/TRBV12-4 NA CASSFSSGGAWFEQFF
13 TRBJ2-5 TRBV2 NA CASDDGLQETQYF
17 TRBJ1-5 TRBV13 NA CASSLGRVGKSNQPQHF
14 TRBJ2-5 TRBV10-3 NA CAIGTSGGQETQYF
16 TRBJ1-3 TRBV4-1 NA CASSQDRARSGNTIYF
14 TRBJ2-7 TRBV2 once CAGKDRPVSYEQYF
15 TRBJ2-2 TRBV28 NA CASRGSGGLSGELFF
15 TRBJ1-1 TRBV3-1 NA CASSQAAQLNTEAFF
16 TRBJ2-7 TRBV5-6 NA CASSPGGQGITYEQYF
15 TRBJ2-5 TRBV3-1 NA CASSRETGRQETQYF
13 TRBJ1-5 TRBV12-3/TRBV12-4 NA CASRMGGNQPQHF
16 TRBJ2-6 TRBV27 NA CASSPTGAPGANVLTF
12 TRBJ2-5 TRBV20-1 once CSARWGQETQYF
14 TRBJ1-6 TRBV18 NA CASSPGTMKSPLHF
13 TRBJ2-3 TRBV5-1 few CASNRDRTDTQYF
13 TRBJ1-3 TRBV7-9 NA CASSPGTSSPIYF
13 TRBJ2-1 TRBV29-1 NA CSVGQIRYNEQFF
11 TRBJ1-2 TRBV6-2/TRBV6-3 NA CASNLLYGYTF
8 TRBJ1-1 TRBV30 NA CAWTRAFF
15 TRBJ2-7 TRBV9 NA CASSVDGLATYEQYF
15 TRBJ2-5 TRBV12-3/TRBV12-4 NA CASSFQGSIAETQYF
13 TRBJ2-3 TRBV20-1 NA CSAWGVPADTQYF